One and the same sample provided the 8 T cell receptor beta chains below, sequenced in a study of T-cell reconstitution after alpha-beta-depleted transplantation in children. The TCRbeta library incorporated unique molecular identifiers. MiXCR, applied by TCRdb to the PCR reads, yields one record per CDR3 protein. The sample yields about 440,000 distinct CDR3 sequences, around two fifths seen once. The sample consisted of PBMCs, taken before TCRalphabeta/CD19-depleted stem cell transplant. Source of these receptors: a girl aged 2 to 9 with aplastic anemia, due to receive a stem cell transplant.

The chain employs TRBV5-5 and TRBJ2-7, with 9 bases aligning to TRBD1. Germline CDR1 and CDR2: SGHKS and YYEKEE (reference sequence). The CDR3 is 15 amino acids. V lost 0 bases, J lost 7 bases, and 8 bases stayed unmatched. The CDR3 nucleotides are TGTGCCAGCAGCTTGGCCGGGACAGGGAATAGGGAGCAGTACTTC. Translated, it gives CASSLAGTGNREQYF.

The chain links TRBV10-3 to TRBJ2-3; 15 bases align to TRBD2. The CDR3 loop spans 17 amino acids. The germline V gene has CDR1 ENHRY and CDR2 SYGVKD. V gave up 4 bases and J gave up 2 bases; unmatched junction bases: 4. This CDR3 reads CAISAGTSGGPTDTQYF. CDR3 DNA: TGTGCCATCAGTGCCGGGACTAGCGGGGGGCCCACAGATACGCAGTATTTT.

The J gene is TRBJ1-1, the V gene TRBV4-2; 9 bases line up with TRBD1. CDR1 and CDR2 (germline): LGHNA, YNFKEQ. There are 15 residues in the CDR3. V dropped 2 bases and J dropped 4; count of bases not matched to a gene: 5. The CDR3 is CASSQSTGGATEAFF. The CDR3 DNA reads TGTGCCAGCAGCCAATCGACAGGGGGAGCCACTGAAGCTTTCTTT.

The sample holds a few counts of this clonotype. The chain carries TRBV25-1 and TRBJ2-5; D is perhaps TRBD2 (6 bases). V dropped 6 bases and J dropped 0 bases, with 14 bases sitting between them. The length of the CDR3 is 15 residues. Germline-derived CDR1 and CDR2 are MGHDK and SYGVNS. CDR3 amino acids: CASSEDRDYQETQYF. The CDR3 DNA is TGTGCCAGCAGCGAGGACCGGGACTACCAAGAGACCCAGTACTTC.

This clonotype occurred a few times. The chain recombines TRBV20-1 with TRBJ2-1; D call uncertain. Germline V gene sequence: CDR1 DFQATT, CDR2 SNEGSKA (reference sequence). The CDR3 sequence is 15 residues long. V gave up 0 bases and J gave up 9 bases, with 18 bases separating them. The CDR3 here is CSARDPFVHAIEQFF. CDR3 in DNA: TGCAGTGCTAGAGACCCATTTGTGCACGCGATTGAGCAGTTCTTC.

Notes on this clonotype: A read error may account for a junction end that differs from germline. This sequence joins TRBV5-1 and TRBJ2-7, with D possibly being TRBD1 or TRBD2 (5 bases each). The CDR3 totals 13 residues. Looked up from germline, CDR1 is SGHRS and CDR2 is YFSETQ. The DNA for the CDR3 is TGTGCCAGCAGCTTAGGGACGCCCTACGAGCAGTACTTC. It is translated as CASSLGTPYEQYF.

This clonotype was seen many times. The V call is TRBV6-6, the J call TRBJ2-7; D is ambiguous. Trimming cost V 2 bases and J 2 bases, with 4 bases left between them. CDR3 length: 12 amino acids. Germline CDR1 MNHNY, CDR2 SVGAGI (reference sequence). CDR3 coding DNA: TGTGCCAGCAGTTACGAGGCCTACGAGCAGTACTTC. It codes for CASSYEAYEQYF.

The chain's CDR3 is CSARGVGGNYGYTF. For the CDR3, the DNA is TGCAGTGCTAGAGGGGTTGGGGGCAACTATGGCTACACCTTC. The chain is built from TRBV20-1 and TRBJ1-2; D is perhaps TRBD1 (6 bases). Trimming stripped 1 base from V and 2 bases from J, with 11 bases between. CDR1 and CDR2 (germline): DFQATT, SNEGSKA (reference sequence). This CDR3 has 14 amino acids.